This T cell receptor (beta chain) appears in the sequencing data of a study of read filtering for tumor transcriptome and immune sequencing. Findings of the study overall: The sorted CD138-negative fraction was a mixed bone marrow immune population, not purified T cells. Single-read clonotypes: approximately 87% of IR-seq clonotypes (about 3.5% of reads), 74.6% of RNA-seq clonotypes (44.6% of reads). Even smaller IR-seq throughput identified most shared clonotypes.

Ten or more counts support this clonotype. Its antigen remains unidentified. This library used roughly 370 ng RNA and molecular barcoded adaptors spanning alpha/delta and beta/gamma chains. TCRdb redid the calling of the reads with MiXCR, one entry per CDR3 protein. The sample lists about 48,000 distinct CDR3 sequences; roughly 18% were seen once. J lost 9 bases, V lost 0 bases, and 1 base had no gene match. This CDR3 region has 13 residues. Germline V lookup: CDR1 MNHEY, CDR2 SVGEGT. The TCR originated in a donor at least 40 years old with multiple myeloma. Sequencing input: a population of CD138-negative cells sorted from bone marrow. This sequence joins TRBV6-2 or TRBV6-3 and TRBJ2-3; TRBD1 agrees at 9 bases. This CDR3 is CASSYSTGGTQYF. The CDR3 coding sequence is TGTGCCAGCAGTTACTCGACAGGGGGGACGCAGTATTTT.